The TCR beta chain described here comes from a study of chemoradiotherapy in HPV16-positive cancers. Study summary: Functional T-cell assays on a couple of HPV16-positive patients' cells defined candidate HPV-specific clones and common TCR motifs.

Repertoires were sampled repeatedly during chemoradiotherapy. Study-level results: Non-HPV-specific T cells did not expand in tumors during treatment, whereas candidate HPV-specific clones and E7-related motifs did. Functional assays defining HPV-specific T cells used only two HPV16-positive patients.

The repertoire was sequenced with immunoSEQ multiplex PCR; TCRdb's copy has only in-frame clones and lacks some. The sample includes roughly 13,000 clones, approximately 90% of them seen just once. A note on this clone: Antigen: not known.

Losses at the gene ends were 0 bases for V and 5 bases for J; bases not matched to a gene: 7. Germline values: CDR1 SGDLS, CDR2 YYNGEE. This CDR3 is 15 amino acids long. The sequenced sample was tumor tissue, obtained from a patient who underwent chemoradiotherapy. The chain joins TRBV9 to TRBJ2-7, with 8 bases lining up with TRBD2. This sequence was found in a human donor with HPV-associated anogenital cancer. The CDR3 nucleotides read TGTGCCAGCAGCGTAGGCCCAGCGGGAGTGAACGAGCAGTACTTC. Translation: CASSVGPAGVNEQYF.